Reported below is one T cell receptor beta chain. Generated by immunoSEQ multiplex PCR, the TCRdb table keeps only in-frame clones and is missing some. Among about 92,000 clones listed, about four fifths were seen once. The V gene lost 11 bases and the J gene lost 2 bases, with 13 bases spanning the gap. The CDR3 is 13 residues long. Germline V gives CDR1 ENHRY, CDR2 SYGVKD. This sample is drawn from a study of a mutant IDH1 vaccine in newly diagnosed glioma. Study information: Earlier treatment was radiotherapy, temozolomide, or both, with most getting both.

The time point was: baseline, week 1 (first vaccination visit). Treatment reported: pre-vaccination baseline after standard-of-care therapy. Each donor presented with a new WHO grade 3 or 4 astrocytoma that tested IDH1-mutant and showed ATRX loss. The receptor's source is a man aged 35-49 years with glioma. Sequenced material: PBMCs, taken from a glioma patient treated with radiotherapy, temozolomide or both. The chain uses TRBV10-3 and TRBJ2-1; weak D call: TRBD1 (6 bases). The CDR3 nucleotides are TGTGCCTTCCGGGACACAGCCTACAATGAGCAGTTCTTC. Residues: CAFRDTAYNEQFF.